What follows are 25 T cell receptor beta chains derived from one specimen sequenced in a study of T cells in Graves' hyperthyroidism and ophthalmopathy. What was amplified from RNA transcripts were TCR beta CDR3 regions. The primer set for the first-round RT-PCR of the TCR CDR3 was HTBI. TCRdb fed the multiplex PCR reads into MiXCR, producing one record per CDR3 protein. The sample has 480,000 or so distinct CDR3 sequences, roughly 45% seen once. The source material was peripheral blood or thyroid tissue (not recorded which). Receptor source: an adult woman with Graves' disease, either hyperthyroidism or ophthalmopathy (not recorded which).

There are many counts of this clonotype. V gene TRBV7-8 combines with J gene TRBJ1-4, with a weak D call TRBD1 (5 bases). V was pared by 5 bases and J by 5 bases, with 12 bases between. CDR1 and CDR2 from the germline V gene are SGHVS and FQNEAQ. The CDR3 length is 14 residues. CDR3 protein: CASSRGGTNEKLFF. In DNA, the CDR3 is TGTGCCAGCAGCCGCGGGGGGACGAATGAAAAACTGTTTTTT.

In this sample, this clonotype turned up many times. In nucleotides, the CDR3 is TGTGCCAGCAGAAGGACAGGGGTCAATGCTTTCTTT. It yields the protein CASRRTGVNAFF. The rearrangement joins TRBV28 to TRBJ1-1; 9 bases align to TRBD1. This CDR3 comprises 12 residues. Germline CDR1 MDHEN, CDR2 SYDVKM. Trimming cost V 6 bases and J 11 bases; bases outside gene matches: 7. Full variable domain (missing parts from reference TRBV28 and TRBJ1-1): DVKVTQSSRYLVKRTGEKVFLECVQDMDHENMFWYRQDPGLGLRLIYFSYDVKMKEKGDIPEGYSVSREKKERFSLILESASTNQTSMYLCASRRTGVNAFFGQGTRLTVV.

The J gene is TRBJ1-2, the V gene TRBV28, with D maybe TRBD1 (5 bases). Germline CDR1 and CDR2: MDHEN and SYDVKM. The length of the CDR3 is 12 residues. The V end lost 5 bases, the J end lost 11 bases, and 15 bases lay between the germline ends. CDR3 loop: CASSRDSRTYTF. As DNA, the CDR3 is TGTGCCAGCAGTCGGGACTCGAGGACTTACACCTTC.

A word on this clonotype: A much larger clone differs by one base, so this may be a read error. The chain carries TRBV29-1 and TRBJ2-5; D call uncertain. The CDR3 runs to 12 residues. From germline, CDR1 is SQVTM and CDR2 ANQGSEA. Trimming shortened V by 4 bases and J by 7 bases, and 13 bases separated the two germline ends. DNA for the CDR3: TGCAGCGTTGTTAGGGATTTGGGGACCCAGTACTTC. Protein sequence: CSVVRDLGTQYF.

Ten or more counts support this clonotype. The CDR3 DNA is TGCAGCGTTGTACTGGGTGTGAGCTATGGCTACACCTTC. Its protein is CSVVLGVSYGYTF. V usage is TRBV29-1 and J usage is TRBJ1-2; no clear D. Trimming removed 4 bases at V and 4 bases at J, with 13 bases between. Germline CDR1 SQVTM, CDR2 ANQGSEA. This CDR3 has 13 amino acids. Supplemented by reference TRBV29-1 and TRBJ1-2, the full variable domain reads SAVISQKPSRDICQRGTSLTIQCQVDSQVTMMFWYRQQPGQSLTLIATANQGSEATYESGFVIDKFPISRPNLTFSTLTVSNMSPEDSSIYLCSVVLGVSYGYTFGSGTRLTVV.

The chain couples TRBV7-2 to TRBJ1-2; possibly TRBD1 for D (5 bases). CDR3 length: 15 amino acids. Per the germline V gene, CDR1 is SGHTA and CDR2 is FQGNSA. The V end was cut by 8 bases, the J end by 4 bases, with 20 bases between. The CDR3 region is CASGPARGRSYGYTF. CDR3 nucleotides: TGTGCCAGCGGCCCCGCGAGGGGAAGGAGCTATGGCTACACCTTC. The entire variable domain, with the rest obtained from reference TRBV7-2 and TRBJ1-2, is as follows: GAGVSQSPSNKVTEKGKDVELRCDPISGHTALYWYRQSLGQGLEFLIYFQGNSAPDKSGLPSDRFSAERTGGSVSTLTIQRTQQEDSAVYLCASGPARGRSYGYTFGSGTRLTVV.

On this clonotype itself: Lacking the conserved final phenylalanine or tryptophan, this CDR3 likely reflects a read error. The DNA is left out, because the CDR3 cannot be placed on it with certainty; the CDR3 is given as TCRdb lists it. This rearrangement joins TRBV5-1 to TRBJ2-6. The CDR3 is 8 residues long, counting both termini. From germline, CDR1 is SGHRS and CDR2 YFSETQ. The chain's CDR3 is CASSSWTS.

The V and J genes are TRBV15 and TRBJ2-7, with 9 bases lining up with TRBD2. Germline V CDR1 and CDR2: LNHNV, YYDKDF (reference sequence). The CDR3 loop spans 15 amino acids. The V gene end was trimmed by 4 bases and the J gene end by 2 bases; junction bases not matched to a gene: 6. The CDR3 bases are TGTGCCACCAGCAACCGACTAGCGGTGGCCTACGAGCAGTACTTC. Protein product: CATSNRLAVAYEQYF. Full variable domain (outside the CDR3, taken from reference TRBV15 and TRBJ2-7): DAMVIQNPRYQVTQFGKPVTLSCSQTLNHNVMYWYQQKSSQAPKLLFHYYDKDFNNEADTPDNFQSRRPNTSFCFLDIRSPGLGDTAMYLCATSNRLAVAYEQYFGPGTRLTVT.

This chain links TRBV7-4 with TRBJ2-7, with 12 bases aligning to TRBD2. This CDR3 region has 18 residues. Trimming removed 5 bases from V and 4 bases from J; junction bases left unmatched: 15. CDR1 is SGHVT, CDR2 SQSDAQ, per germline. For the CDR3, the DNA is TGTGCCAGCAGCCTTGGACTAGCGGGACACATTAAGCCTTACGAGCAGTACTTC. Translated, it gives CASSLGLAGHIKPYEQYF.

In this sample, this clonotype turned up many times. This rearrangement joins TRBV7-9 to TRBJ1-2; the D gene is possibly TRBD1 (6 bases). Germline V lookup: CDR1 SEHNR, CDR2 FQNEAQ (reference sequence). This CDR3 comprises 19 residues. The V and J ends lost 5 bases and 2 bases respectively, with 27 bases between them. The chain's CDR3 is CASSPNRGGATHLNYGYTF. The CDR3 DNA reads TGTGCCAGCAGCCCAAACCGGGGGGGGGCCACACACCTGAACTATGGCTACACCTTC.

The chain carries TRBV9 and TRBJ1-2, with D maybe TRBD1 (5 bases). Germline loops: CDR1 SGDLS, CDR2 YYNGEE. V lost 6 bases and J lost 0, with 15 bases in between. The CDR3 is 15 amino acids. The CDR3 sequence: CASTRTGLANYGYTF. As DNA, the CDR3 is TGTGCCAGCACCCGAACAGGATTAGCTAACTATGGCTACACCTTC.

The CDR3 loop is CASRGQAFLSTEAFF. The CDR3 DNA is TGTGCCAGCAGGGGACAAGCCTTTTTGAGCACTGAAGCTTTCTTT. The chain is built from TRBV2 and TRBJ1-1; D perhaps matches TRBD1 (6 bases). This CDR3 comprises 15 residues. With 6 bases removed from V and 4 bases from J, the gap between germline ends came to 18 bases. CDR1 is SNHLY, CDR2 FYNNEI, per germline.

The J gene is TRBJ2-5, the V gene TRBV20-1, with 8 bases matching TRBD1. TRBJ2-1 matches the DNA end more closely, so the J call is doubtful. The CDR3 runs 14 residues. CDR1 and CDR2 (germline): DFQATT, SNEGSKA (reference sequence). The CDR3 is CSARAPDRENQQFF. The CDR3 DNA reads TGCAGTGCTAGAGCGCCGGACAGGGAGAATCAGCAGTTCTTC.

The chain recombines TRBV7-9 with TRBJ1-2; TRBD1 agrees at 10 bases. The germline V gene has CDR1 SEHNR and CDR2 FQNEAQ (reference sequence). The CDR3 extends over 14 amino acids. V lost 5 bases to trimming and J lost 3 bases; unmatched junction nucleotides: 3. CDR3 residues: CASSRGTGDYGYTF. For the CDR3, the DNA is TGTGCCAGCAGCAGGGGGACAGGGGACTATGGCTACACCTTC.

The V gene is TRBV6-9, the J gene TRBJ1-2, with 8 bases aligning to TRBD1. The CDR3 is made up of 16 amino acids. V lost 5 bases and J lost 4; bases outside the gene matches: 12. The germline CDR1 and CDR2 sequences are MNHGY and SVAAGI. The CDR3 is CASSEASTGGIYGYTF. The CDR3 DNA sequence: TGTGCCAGCAGTGAAGCAAGCACAGGGGGAATCTATGGCTACACCTTC.

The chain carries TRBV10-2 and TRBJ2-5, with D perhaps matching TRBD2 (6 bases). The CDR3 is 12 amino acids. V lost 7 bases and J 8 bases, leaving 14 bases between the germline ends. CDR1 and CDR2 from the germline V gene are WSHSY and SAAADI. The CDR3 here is CASKGSGDTQYF. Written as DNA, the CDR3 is TGCGCCAGCAAAGGGTCGGGGGACACCCAGTACTTC.

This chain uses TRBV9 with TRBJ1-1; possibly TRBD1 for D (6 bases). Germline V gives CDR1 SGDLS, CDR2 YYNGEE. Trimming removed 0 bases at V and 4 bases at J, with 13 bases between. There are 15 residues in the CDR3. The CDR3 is CASSVAGEDGTEAFF. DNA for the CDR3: TGTGCCAGCAGCGTAGCAGGGGAGGACGGCACTGAAGCTTTCTTT.

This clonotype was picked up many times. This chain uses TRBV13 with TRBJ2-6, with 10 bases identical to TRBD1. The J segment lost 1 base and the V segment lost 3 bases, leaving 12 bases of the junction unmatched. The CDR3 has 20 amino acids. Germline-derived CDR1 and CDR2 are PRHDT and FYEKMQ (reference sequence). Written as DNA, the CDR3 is TGTGCCAGCAGCTTTGGGACAGGGGCAACTATTGCTTCTGGGGCCAACGTCCTGACTTTC. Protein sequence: CASSFGTGATIASGANVLTF.

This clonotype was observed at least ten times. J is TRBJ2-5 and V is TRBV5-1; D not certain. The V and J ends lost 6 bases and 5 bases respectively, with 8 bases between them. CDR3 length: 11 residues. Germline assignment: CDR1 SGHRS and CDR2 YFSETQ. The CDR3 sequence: CASTTGETQYF. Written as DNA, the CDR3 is TGCGCCAGCACCACCGGGGAGACCCAGTACTTC. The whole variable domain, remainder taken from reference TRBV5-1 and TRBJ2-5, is KAGVTQTPRYLIKTRGQQVTLSCSPISGHRSVSWYQQTPGQGLQFLFEYFSETQRNKGNFPGRFSGRQFSNSRSEMNVSTLELGDSALYLCASTTGETQYFGPGTRLLVL.

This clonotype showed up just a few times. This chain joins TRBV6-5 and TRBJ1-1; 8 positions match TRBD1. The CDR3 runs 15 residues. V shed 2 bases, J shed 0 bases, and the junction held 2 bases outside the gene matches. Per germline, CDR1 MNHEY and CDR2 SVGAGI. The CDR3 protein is CASSYDRGMNTEAFF. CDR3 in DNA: TGTGCCAGCAGTTACGACAGGGGCATGAACACTGAAGCTTTCTTT.

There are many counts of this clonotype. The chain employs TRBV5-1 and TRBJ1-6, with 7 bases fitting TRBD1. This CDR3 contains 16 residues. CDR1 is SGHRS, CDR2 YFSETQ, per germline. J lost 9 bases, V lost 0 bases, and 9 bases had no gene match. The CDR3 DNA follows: TGCGCCAGCAGCTTGGGAGTGACAGGGAATTCTTCACCCCTCCACTTT. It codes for CASSLGVTGNSSPLHF.

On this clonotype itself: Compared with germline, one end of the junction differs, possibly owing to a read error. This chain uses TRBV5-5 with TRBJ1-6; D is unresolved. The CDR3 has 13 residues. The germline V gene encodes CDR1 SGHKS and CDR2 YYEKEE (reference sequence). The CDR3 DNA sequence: TGCGCCAGCAGCCTCGGATTGGATTCACCCCTCCACTTT. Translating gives CASSLGLDSPLHF.

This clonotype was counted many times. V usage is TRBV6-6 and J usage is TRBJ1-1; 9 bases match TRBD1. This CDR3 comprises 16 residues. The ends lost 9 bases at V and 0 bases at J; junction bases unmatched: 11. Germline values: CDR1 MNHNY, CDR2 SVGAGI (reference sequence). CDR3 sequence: CASEQGANIMNTEAFF. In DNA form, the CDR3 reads TGTGCCAGTGAACAGGGGGCGAACATTATGAACACTGAAGCTTTCTTT.

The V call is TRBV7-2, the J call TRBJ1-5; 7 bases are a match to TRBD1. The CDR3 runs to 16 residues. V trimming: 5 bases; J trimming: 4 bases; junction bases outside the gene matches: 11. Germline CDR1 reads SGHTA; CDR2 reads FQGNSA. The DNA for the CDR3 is TGTGCCAGCAGCCCTAGCGCCGGGACAGTAAATCAGCCCCAGCATTTT. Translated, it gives CASSPSAGTVNQPQHF.

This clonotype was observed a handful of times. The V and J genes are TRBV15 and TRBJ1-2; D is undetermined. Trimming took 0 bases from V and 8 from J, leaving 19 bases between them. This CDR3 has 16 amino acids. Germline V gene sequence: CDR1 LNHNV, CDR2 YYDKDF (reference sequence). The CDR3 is CATSRDRGGRTQGYTF. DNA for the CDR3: TGTGCCACCAGCAGAGATCGAGGTGGAAGGACGCAGGGCTACACCTTC.